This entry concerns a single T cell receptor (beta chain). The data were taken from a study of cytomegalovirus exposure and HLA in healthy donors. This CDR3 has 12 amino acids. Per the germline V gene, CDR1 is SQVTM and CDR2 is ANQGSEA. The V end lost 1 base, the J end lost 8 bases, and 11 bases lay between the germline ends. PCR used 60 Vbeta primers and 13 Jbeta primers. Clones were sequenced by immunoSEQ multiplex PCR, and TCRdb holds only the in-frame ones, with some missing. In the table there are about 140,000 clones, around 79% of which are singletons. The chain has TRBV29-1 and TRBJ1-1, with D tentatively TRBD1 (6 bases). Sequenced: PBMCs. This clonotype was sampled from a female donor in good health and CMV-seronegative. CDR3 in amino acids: CSVEGGGREAFF. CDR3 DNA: TGCAGCGTTGAAGGCGGGGGCCGGGAAGCTTTCTTT. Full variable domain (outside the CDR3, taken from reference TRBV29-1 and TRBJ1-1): SAVISQKPSRDICQRGTSLTIQCQVDSQVTMMFWYRQQPGQSLTLIATANQGSEATYESGFVIDKFPISRPNLTFSTLTVSNMSPEDSSIYLCSVEGGGREAFFGQGTRLTVV.